These T cell receptor beta chains were read from a single sample in a study of cytomegalovirus exposure and HLA in healthy donors. Method: immunoSEQ multiplex PCR; TCRdb's copy keeps in-frame clones and lacks some. The table lists about 75,000 clones, approximately 80% of them singletons. What was sequenced was PBMCs. These receptor sequences come from a man aged 65 to 79 in good health and CMV-seropositive. The CDR3 runs from the conserved cysteine through the conserved F or W. Each record gives: CDR3 DNA, CDR3 protein, J gene, D gene, V gene, clone size. A D gene is named only where the DNA matches it firmly. Not every row has a clone size; where given, it reads once, few, many or a size class.

CDR3nt: TGCGCCAGCAGCCAAGAAACGCTGGCGGGGGTGAACGTGGGGCAGTACTTC; CDR3aa: CASSQETLAGVNVGQYF; j_gene: TRBJ2-7; d_gene: TRBD2; v_gene: TRBV4-1; abundance: .
CDR3nt: TGTGCCAGCAGCGTAGGGGGGCTGGACTACAATGAGCAGTTCTTC; CDR3aa: CASSVGGLDYNEQFF; j_gene: TRBJ2-1; d_gene: .; v_gene: TRBV9; abundance: .
CDR3nt: TGTGCCAGCAGCTTAGACATCTATGGCTACACCTTC; CDR3aa: CASSLDIYGYTF; j_gene: TRBJ1-2; d_gene: .; v_gene: TRBV7-9; abundance: .
CDR3nt: TGCAGCGTTGATCCCGGAGGCACTGAAGCTTTCTTT; CDR3aa: CSVDPGGTEAFF; j_gene: TRBJ1-1; d_gene: .; v_gene: TRBV29-1; abundance: .
CDR3nt: TGTGCCAGCAGCTCAGAGGGATACCAGCCAGAGACCCAGTACTTC; CDR3aa: CASSSEGYQPETQYF; j_gene: TRBJ2-5; d_gene: .; v_gene: TRBV7-9; abundance: .
CDR3nt: TGTGCCAGCAGCCCCAGACTGCACTCGGGCACAGATACGCAGTATTTT; CDR3aa: CASSPRLHSGTDTQYF; j_gene: TRBJ2-3; d_gene: .; v_gene: TRBV5-8; abundance: few
CDR3nt: TGTGCCAGTTCGGGTTCCGCAACTAATGAAAAACTGTTTTTT; CDR3aa: CASSGSATNEKLFF; j_gene: TRBJ1-4; d_gene: .; v_gene: TRBV28; abundance: .
CDR3nt: TGCGCCAGCAGCTTCGGGGAGACTACAGATACGCAGTATTTT; CDR3aa: CASSFGETTDTQYF; j_gene: TRBJ2-3; d_gene: .; v_gene: TRBV5-1; abundance: .
CDR3nt: TGTGCCAGCAGCCTTCGAGTAGGGGGTAACTATGGCTACACCTTC; CDR3aa: CASSLRVGGNYGYTF; j_gene: TRBJ1-2; d_gene: .; v_gene: TRBV4-2; abundance: .
CDR3nt: TGTGCCAGCTCACCACAGGGGGCGCAAACCGGGGAGCTGTTTTTT; CDR3aa: CASSPQGAQTGELFF; j_gene: TRBJ2-2; d_gene: TRBD1; v_gene: TRBV18; abundance: .
CDR3nt: TGTGCCAGTAGTATCGAGCGATGGGAGCAGTTCTTC; CDR3aa: CASSIERWEQFF; j_gene: TRBJ2-1; d_gene: .; v_gene: TRBV19; abundance: few
CDR3nt: TGTGCCAGCAGCTTATATGGAGAAGGGGAAGCCAAAAACATTCAGTACTTC; CDR3aa: CASSLYGEGEAKNIQYF; j_gene: TRBJ2-4; d_gene: .; v_gene: TRBV7-9; abundance: .
CDR3nt: TGTGCCAGCAGCTCAGGGATGGCAGATACGCAGTATTTT; CDR3aa: CASSSGMADTQYF; j_gene: TRBJ2-3; d_gene: .; v_gene: TRBV7-2; abundance: .
CDR3nt: TGTGCCACCGTTCCCACAGGGGTGTCGTACGAGCAGTACTTC; CDR3aa: CATVPTGVSYEQYF; j_gene: TRBJ2-7; d_gene: TRBD1; v_gene: TRBV6-1; abundance: .
CDR3nt: TGCGCCAGCAGCCTTATAGAGGGTGACGAAAAACTGTTTTTT; CDR3aa: CASSLIEGDEKLFF; j_gene: TRBJ1-4; d_gene: .; v_gene: TRBV5-1; abundance: .
CDR3nt: TGCGCCAGCACAGACTTGCCAGATACGCAGTATTTT; CDR3aa: CASTDLPDTQYF; j_gene: TRBJ2-3; d_gene: .; v_gene: TRBV10-2; abundance: .
CDR3nt: TGTGCCAGCAGTTTATTTCAGGAGACCCAGTACTTC; CDR3aa: CASSLFQETQYF; j_gene: TRBJ2-5; d_gene: .; v_gene: TRBV28; abundance: .
CDR3nt: TGTGCCAGCAGTTCCCAGGGTTTTCCTGGGGCCAACGTCCTGACTTTC; CDR3aa: CASSSQGFPGANVLTF; j_gene: TRBJ2-6; d_gene: .; v_gene: TRBV14; abundance: .
CDR3nt: TGTGCCACCGCCGGGGGGTACACCGGGGAGCTGTTTTTT; CDR3aa: CATAGGYTGELFF; j_gene: TRBJ2-2; d_gene: TRBD2; v_gene: TRBV19; abundance: once
CDR3nt: TGTGCCAGCAGGCCTTATTTACAGGGGCATGACACTGAAGCTTTCTTT; CDR3aa: CASRPYLQGHDTEAFF; j_gene: TRBJ1-1; d_gene: TRBD1; v_gene: TRBV2; abundance: .
CDR3nt: TGTGCCAGCAGTCCGACTAGTTTCCAAGAGACCCAGTACTTC; CDR3aa: CASSPTSFQETQYF; j_gene: TRBJ2-5; d_gene: .; v_gene: TRBV2; abundance: .
CDR3nt: TGTGCCAGCAGCGTTGGACAGGGAGGTGGAAACACCATATATTTT; CDR3aa: CASSVGQGGGNTIYF; j_gene: TRBJ1-3; d_gene: TRBD1; v_gene: TRBV9; abundance: few
CDR3nt: TGTGCCAGCTCACCGACAGGGGGCGGAGGATACTACACCTTC; CDR3aa: CASSPTGGGGYYTF; j_gene: TRBJ1-2; d_gene: TRBD1; v_gene: TRBV18; abundance: once
CDR3nt: TGTGCCATCAGGGGTGCGGCAGATACGCAGTATTTT; CDR3aa: CAIRGAADTQYF; j_gene: TRBJ2-3; d_gene: .; v_gene: TRBV10-3; abundance: .
CDR3nt: TGTGCCAGCAGCTTAGAATATGGGACAGGGGATTCACCCCTCCACTTT; CDR3aa: CASSLEYGTGDSPLHF; j_gene: TRBJ1-6; d_gene: TRBD1; v_gene: TRBV13; abundance: .
CDR3nt: TGTGCCGGCAGTTCCGACAGGGGGGGAGAGACCCAGTACTTC; CDR3aa: CAGSSDRGGETQYF; j_gene: TRBJ2-5; d_gene: TRBD1; v_gene: TRBV6-5; abundance: once
CDR3nt: TGTGCCAGCAGTAAGACTAGCGGGTATACAGATACGCAGTATTTT; CDR3aa: CASSKTSGYTDTQYF; j_gene: TRBJ2-3; d_gene: TRBD2; v_gene: TRBV6-5; abundance: .
CDR3nt: TGTGCCATCAGTGAGAGAGGACAGGGGGATGAAGCTTTCTTT; CDR3aa: CAISERGQGDEAFF; j_gene: TRBJ1-1; d_gene: TRBD1; v_gene: TRBV10-3; abundance: once